Below, 5 T cell receptor beta chains from the same sample are listed, as sequenced in a study of vaccination effects on CD4 cells after COVID-19. Antigen-specific CD4+ T cells were expanded with viral peptide pools in the ViraFEST assay before sequencing. Researchers isolated CD4+ T cells once approximately 10 days of culture had elapsed. Participants completed two doses of the BNT162b2 or mRNA-1273 vaccine. TCRdb keeps only in-frame clones here, not all; method: immunoSEQ multiplex PCR. The data hold roughly 30,000 clones, with approximately 71% observed a single time. No antigen has been identified for these receptors. Source: CD4+ T cells from PBMCs cultured with HCoV-NL63 spike peptides, taken after COVID-19 vaccination. Receptors originate from a human donor who received a COVID-19 vaccine.

V usage is TRBV10-2 and J usage is TRBJ2-2; a weak D match, TRBD1 (5 bases). Germline-derived CDR1 and CDR2 are WSHSY and SAAADI. There are 13 residues in the CDR3. Between the trimmed V and J ends, which lost 8 bases and 1 base, there was a span of 8 bases. The CDR3 region has the DNA TGCGCCAGCGACAGAATGAACACCGGGGAGCTGTTTTTT. Amino acids: CASDRMNTGELFF.

This chain links TRBV13 with TRBJ2-2; D possibly uses TRBD1 or TRBD2 (5 bases each). V was trimmed by 8 bases and J by 3 bases, leaving 19 bases between them. CDR3 size: 16 residues. Germline V gives CDR1 PRHDT, CDR2 FYEKMQ (reference sequence). CDR3 loop: CASLNRGRAYTGELFF. The DNA of the CDR3 is TGTGCCAGCCTAAACCGGGGCAGGGCTTACACCGGGGAGCTGTTTTTT.

The V and J genes are TRBV5-1 and TRBJ2-5; TRBD1 matches at 9 bases. V shed 4 bases, J shed 5 bases, and the junction held 9 bases outside the gene matches. The CDR3 is 15 residues long. The germline V gene encodes CDR1 SGHRS and CDR2 YFSETQ. The CDR3 nucleotides are TGCGCCAGCAGCAGGGACAGGGCGACGCGGGAGACCCAGTACTTC. Amino acid sequence: CASSRDRATRETQYF.

The chain joins TRBV29-1 to TRBJ2-3, with D possibly matching TRBD2 (6 bases). Germline CDR1 reads SQVTM; CDR2 reads ANQGSEA. The CDR3 totals 17 residues. V gave up 6 bases and J gave up 4 bases, with 26 bases separating them. The CDR3 here is CSVESLQSGGASDTQYF. The CDR3 bases are TGCAGCGTAGAAAGCTTACAGTCCGGGGGAGCGTCAGATACGCAGTATTTT.

In its sample, this clone was seen a few times. This chain joins TRBV7-9 and TRBJ2-2; D is perhaps TRBD1 (6 bases). The CDR3 has 14 amino acids. Per the germline V gene, CDR1 is SEHNR and CDR2 is FQNEAQ (reference sequence). Trimming removed 1 base from V and 5 bases from J, with 8 bases in between. The CDR3 loop reads CASSLGQVTGELFF. In nucleotides, the CDR3 is TGTGCCAGCAGCTTAGGACAGGTGACCGGGGAGCTGTTTTTT. The full variable domain, in which reference TRBV7-9 and TRBJ2-2 provide the parts outside the CDR3, is DTGVSQNPRHKITKRGQNVTFRCDPISEHNRLYWYRQTLGQGPEFLTYFQNEAQLEKSRLLSDRFSAERPKGSFSTLEIQRTEQGDSAMYLCASSLGQVTGELFFGEGSRLTVL.